This TCR beta chain originates from a study of shared clonotypes between healthy human individuals. Concerning this clone: Its antigen is not known. Distinct nucleotide sequences in the sample also encode this CDR3.

All donors qualified as healthy HIV-negative adults and had experienced no recent acute infections or vaccinations. Once extracted for a subset, genomic DNA was divided evenly among several immunoSEQ plates. Some clones are missing from TCRdb's copy, which holds only in-frame ones; the method was immunoSEQ multiplex PCR. The table shows about 1.1 million clones, with roughly 80% occurring only once. Regarding the study as a whole: Sampling covered nothing but blood. Tissue TCR repertoires likely differ from those found in blood. A reduction in generation probabilities was seen for non-shared clonotypes relative to those shared by all four donors.

The sequence derives from a young man in good health. Some clones in this sample may be carry-over from other donors' samples. Sequencing used memory CD4+ T cells from PBMCs. The subset is: CD45RA-negative fraction.

The CDR3 sequence: CASSLLPWATEAFF. In DNA, the CDR3 is TGTGCCAGCAGTTTACTCCCGTGGGCCACTGAAGCTTTCTTT. V usage is TRBV27 and J usage is TRBJ1-1; D remains unclear. This CDR3 region has 14 residues. With 2 bases removed from V and 4 bases from J, the gap between germline ends came to 11 bases. Germline V gene lookup returns CDR1 MNHEY and CDR2 SMNVEV (reference sequence).